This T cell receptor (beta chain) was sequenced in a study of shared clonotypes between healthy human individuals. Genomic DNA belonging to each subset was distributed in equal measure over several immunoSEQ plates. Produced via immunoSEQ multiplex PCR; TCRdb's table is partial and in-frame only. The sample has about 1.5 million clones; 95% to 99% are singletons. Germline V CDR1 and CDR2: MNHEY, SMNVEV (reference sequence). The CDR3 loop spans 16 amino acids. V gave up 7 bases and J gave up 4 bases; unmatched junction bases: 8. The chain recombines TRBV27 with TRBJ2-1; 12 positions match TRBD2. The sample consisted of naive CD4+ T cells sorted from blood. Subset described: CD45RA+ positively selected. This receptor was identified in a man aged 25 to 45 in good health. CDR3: CASTRLAGVIYNEQFF. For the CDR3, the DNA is TGTGCCAGCACTCGACTAGCGGGAGTAATATACAATGAGCAGTTCTTC.